The 24 T cell receptor beta chains below were found in one sample sequenced in a study of blood T cell repertoires in COVID-19 (dated by TCRdb to 2018 to 2020). Receptor libraries were prepared by the immunoSEQ multiplex PCR assay. The immuneACCESS repertoire file appears here via TCRdb, limited to in-frame rearrangements. These files lack a portion of the clones; in checked studies, under half of the deficit traces to unresolved V genes, and the cause of the others is not known. In this sample the table shows over 150,000 clones, roughly 90% of which occur a single time. The ten largest clones add up to around 2% of the sample. Sequencing input: PBMCs or T cells enriched from blood (not recorded which). These receptors all stem from a woman aged 30 to 39 who had recovered from COVID-19.

This clone was found once. The rearrangement links TRBV13 to TRBJ2-3; D unresolved. The CDR3 consists of 13 residues. CDR1 and CDR2 (germline): PRHDT, FYEKMQ (reference sequence). V was pared by 2 bases and J by 4 bases, with 7 bases between. The CDR3 spells CASSLSGPDTQYF. The CDR3 nucleotides read TGTGCCAGCAGCTTATCCGGTCCAGATACGCAGTATTTT.

The chain links TRBV6-2 or TRBV6-3 to TRBJ2-1; D not resolved. The ends were cut back, 5 bases at V and 6 bases at J, with 11 bases in the middle. In germline, CDR1 is MNHEY, CDR2 SVGEGT. This CDR3 is built from 13 residues. CDR3 residues: CASSTLSPNEQFF. In nucleotides, the CDR3 is TGTGCCAGCAGTACTCTTAGCCCCAATGAGCAGTTCTTC.

The V and J genes are TRBV18 and TRBJ2-1, with TRBD1 matching over 9 bases. The V segment lost 8 bases and the J segment 9 bases; nucleotides outside the gene matches: 23. From germline, CDR1 is KGHSH and CDR2 LQKENI. The CDR3 consists of 18 residues. The CDR3: CASARDRVLSRAGGEQFF. CDR3 nucleotides: TGTGCCAGCGCCCGGGACAGGGTCCTCTCGCGAGCCGGTGGTGAGCAGTTCTTC.

The V call is TRBV7-9, the J call TRBJ1-4, with 8 bases lining up with TRBD1. The J segment lost 3 bases and the V segment lost 5 bases, leaving 17 bases of the junction unmatched. The germline gives CDR1 SEHNR, CDR2 FQNEAQ (reference sequence). The CDR3 has 19 residues. The CDR3 protein is CASSPTGTGFLEANEKLFF. The CDR3 DNA reads as TGTGCCAGCAGCCCGACCGGGACAGGTTTTCTAGAGGCTAATGAAAAACTGTTTTTT. The full variable domain, rest sourced from reference TRBV7-9 and TRBJ1-4, is DTGVSQNPRHKITKRGQNVTFRCDPISEHNRLYWYRQTLGQGPEFLTYFQNEAQLEKSRLLSDRFSAERPKGSFSTLEIQRTEQGDSAMYLCASSPTGTGFLEANEKLFFGSGTQLSVL.

The rearrangement links TRBV9 to TRBJ2-1; TRBD2 matches 11 bases. CDR1 is SGDLS, CDR2 YYNGEE, per germline. The trim removed 4 bases at V and 7 bases at J, leaving 7 bases unmatched. This CDR3 contains 15 residues. The CDR3: CASSISGRAGNEQFF. CDR3 nucleotide sequence: TGTGCCAGCAGCATTAGCGGGAGGGCGGGGAATGAGCAGTTCTTC.

The V call is TRBV10-3, the J call TRBJ1-1; D is possibly TRBD1 (5 bases). Germline V gives CDR1 ENHRY, CDR2 SYGVKD. V shed 0 bases and J shed 3 bases, with 14 bases lying between them. CDR3 size: 16 residues. The CDR3 region is CAISESIRRGDTEAFF. The CDR3, as DNA: TGTGCCATCAGTGAGTCGATTCGGCGGGGGGACACTGAAGCTTTCTTT.

V and J are TRBV10-3 and TRBJ2-1; 10 bases are shared with TRBD1. V lost 6 bases to trimming and J lost 8 bases; unmatched junction nucleotides: 7. The germline V gene encodes CDR1 ENHRY and CDR2 SYGVKD. This CDR3 has 14 amino acids. CDR3 sequence: CAISRDRGVDEQFF. The CDR3, as DNA: TGTGCCATCAGCCGGGACAGGGGTGTGGATGAGCAGTTCTTC.

The chain employs TRBV4-3 and TRBJ2-1; D perhaps matches TRBD2 (5 bases). Looked up from germline, CDR1 is LGHNA and CDR2 is YSLEER. The CDR3 sequence is 13 residues long. The ends were cut back, 0 bases at V and 7 bases at J, with 7 bases in the middle. The CDR3 region has the DNA TGCGCCAGCAGCCAAGACACGGGGAATGAGCAGTTCTTC. This codes for CASSQDTGNEQFF.

The chain employs TRBV15 and TRBJ1-3; 9 nucleotides line up with TRBD1. The germline V gene has CDR1 LNHNV and CDR2 YYDKDF (reference sequence). V was clipped by 10 bases and J by 7 bases; unmatched bases: 11. The CDR3 contains 14 residues. This CDR3 is CASLGTGTLNTIYF. The CDR3 DNA reads as TGTGCCAGCCTAGGGACAGGGACATTGAACACCATATATTTT.

J is TRBJ1-2 and V is TRBV15, with D tentatively TRBD1 (6 bases). Germline V gene sequence: CDR1 LNHNV, CDR2 YYDKDF (reference sequence). The CDR3 has 17 residues. Trimming removed 1 base at V and 4 bases at J, with 19 bases between. The CDR3 loop reads CATSRGGYGQQIYGYTF. The DNA for the CDR3 is TGTGCCACCAGCAGAGGAGGATACGGACAGCAGATCTATGGCTACACCTTC.

This clone was counted a single time. The chain employs TRBV5-5 and TRBJ1-1; TRBD1 matches at 7 bases. CDR3 length: 14 amino acids. Germline CDR1 and CDR2: SGHKS and YYEKEE (reference sequence). V lost 4 bases, J lost 1 base, and 4 bases stayed unmatched. CDR3 amino acids: CASSHRGSNTEAFF. In DNA form, the CDR3 reads TGTGCCAGCAGCCACAGGGGTTCGAACACTGAAGCTTTCTTT.

This clone was found once. The chain uses TRBV7-2 and TRBJ2-7, with D maybe TRBD1 (6 bases). Germline values: CDR1 SGHTA, CDR2 FQGNSA. The V end was cut by 4 bases, the J end by 2 bases, with 18 bases between. CDR3 length: 16 amino acids. CDR3 protein: CASSSPGQRTPYEQYF. CDR3 bases: TGTGCCAGCAGCTCTCCAGGACAGCGCACGCCCTACGAGCAGTACTTC. Combining the CDR3 with reference TRBV7-2 and TRBJ2-7 gives the whole variable domain GAGVSQSPSNKVTEKGKDVELRCDPISGHTALYWYRQSLGQGLEFLIYFQGNSAPDKSGLPSDRFSAERTGGSVSTLTIQRTQQEDSAVYLCASSSPGQRTPYEQYFGPGTRLTVT.

The chain links TRBV7-2 to TRBJ2-1, with TRBD1 matching over 8 bases. The trim removed 2 bases at V and 7 bases at J, leaving 4 bases unmatched. This CDR3 has 14 amino acids. CDR1 is SGHTA, CDR2 FQGNSA, per germline. CDR3 amino acids: CASSLRTGLNEQFF. The DNA for the CDR3 is TGTGCCAGCAGCTTAAGGACAGGGTTAAATGAGCAGTTCTTC.

The chain is built from TRBV6-2 or TRBV6-3 and TRBJ1-5, with D tentatively TRBD1 (5 bases). The CDR3 is made up of 15 amino acids. V gave up 2 bases and J gave up 4 bases, with 12 bases separating them. Germline CDR1 reads MNHEY; CDR2 reads SVGEGT. The CDR3 nucleotides are TGTGCCAGCAGTTACCGGCAGGGTAGGAATCAGCCCCAGCATTTT. Protein product: CASSYRQGRNQPQHF.

The chain has TRBV27 and TRBJ2-7; TRBD2 matches at 8 bases. This CDR3 has 12 amino acids. V dropped 7 bases and J dropped 6; count of bases not matched to a gene: 5. CDR1 and CDR2 (germline): MNHEY, SMNVEV (reference sequence). The CDR3 bases are TGTGCCAGCAAAATCGGGAGGGGCGAGCAGTACTTC. Translating it yields CASKIGRGEQYF.

The V and J genes are TRBV2 and TRBJ1-2; D gene unclear. With 7 bases removed from V and 2 bases from J, the gap between germline ends came to 14 bases. The CDR3 is 14 residues long. Germline V gene data show CDR1 as SNHLY and CDR2 as FYNNEI. CDR3 loop: CASTRVQVNYGYTF. As DNA, the CDR3 is TGTGCCAGCACGAGAGTCCAGGTGAACTATGGCTACACCTTC. The full variable domain, in which reference TRBV2 and TRBJ1-2 provide the parts outside the CDR3, is EPEVTQTPSHQVTQMGQEVILRCVPISNHLYFYWYRQILGQKVEFLVSFYNNEISEKSEIFDDQFSVERPDGSNFTLKIRSTKLEDSAMYFCASTRVQVNYGYTFGSGTRLTVV.

This clone was recorded once. The rearrangement uses TRBV29-1 and TRBJ2-3; 8 positions agree with TRBD2. With 1 base clipped from V and 1 base from J, the junction kept 4 bases outside the gene matches. The CDR3 contains 15 residues. CDR1 is SQVTM, CDR2 ANQGSEA, per germline. As DNA, the CDR3 is TGCAGCGTTGAAGTCCTAGCGGGCCGCACAGATACGCAGTATTTT. Its protein is CSVEVLAGRTDTQYF.

The genes are TRBV4-3 and TRBJ2-7, with D perhaps TRBD2 (6 bases). The germline CDR1 and CDR2 sequences are LGHNA and YSLEER. V shed 1 base and J shed 0 bases, with 10 bases lying between them. The CDR3 has 15 amino acids. CDR3 protein: CASSQAEGLSYEQYF. Written as DNA, the CDR3 is TGCGCCAGCAGCCAAGCGGAGGGGCTCTCCTACGAGCAGTACTTC.

This clone was seen only once. V is TRBV3-1 (or the pseudogene TRBV3-2) and J is TRBJ2-7, with a possible D match to TRBD1 (6 bases). Germline values: CDR1 LGHDT, CDR2 YNNKEL (reference sequence). The CDR3 is 16 residues long. Trimming shortened V by 4 bases and J by 3 bases, and 19 bases separated the two germline ends. The CDR3 DNA reads TGTGCCAGCAGCCCGACCAAGGGTGGCAGGGGCTACGAGCAGTACTTC. It specifies CASSPTKGGRGYEQYF.

This chain connects TRBV6-5 to TRBJ2-7; possible D gene TRBD2, 5 bases. Germline CDR1 reads MNHEY; CDR2 reads SVGAGI. This CDR3 has 15 residues. V was clipped by 0 bases and J by 5 bases, with 14 bases between them. CDR3: CASSYSNEGRDEQYF. For the CDR3, the DNA is TGTGCCAGCAGTTACTCGAACGAAGGGAGAGACGAGCAGTACTTC.

This clone was observed a handful of times. The chain uses TRBV18 and TRBJ2-7; 14 nucleotides align to TRBD2. The CDR3 length is 20 residues. Germline CDR1 is KGHSH and CDR2 is LQKENI. V was clipped by 10 bases and J by 0 bases; unmatched bases: 20. CDR3 in DNA: TGTGCCACTGGAACGTCTACCGGGACTAGCGGGAGATACGCCTCCTACGAGCAGTACTTC. Translated, it gives CATGTSTGTSGRYASYEQYF.

V is TRBV6-1 and J is TRBJ1-1; D gene uncertain. Germline values: CDR1 MNHNS, CDR2 SASEGT. The CDR3 sequence is 14 residues long. The V gene lost 1 base and the J gene lost 6 bases, with 12 bases spanning the gap. The CDR3 loop is CASSEVPRQAEAFF. The CDR3 DNA sequence: TGTGCCAGCAGTGAAGTGCCACGACAAGCTGAAGCTTTCTTT.

This clone was detected once. The gene calls are TRBV6-5 and TRBJ1-1, with D maybe TRBD1 (5 bases). Germline V CDR1 and CDR2: MNHEY, SVGAGI. This CDR3 comprises 16 residues. The V gene lost 0 bases and the J gene lost 5 bases, with 16 bases spanning the gap. CDR3 amino acids: CASSYSLTGVRTEAFF. CDR3 in DNA: TGTGCCAGCAGTTACTCGTTGACGGGGGTGAGGACTGAAGCTTTCTTT.

The J gene is TRBJ2-2, the V gene TRBV15; maybe TRBD2 (5 bases). Germline loops: CDR1 LNHNV, CDR2 YYDKDF (reference sequence). Trimming stripped 0 bases from V and 10 bases from J, with 15 bases between. The CDR3 is made up of 15 amino acids. CDR3: CATSRDKGAAVELFF. The CDR3 region has the DNA TGTGCCACCAGCAGAGATAAGGGAGCCGCCGTGGAGCTGTTTTTT.